Listed below are T cell receptor beta chains from one sample, sequenced in a study of blood T cell repertoires in COVID-19. TCRdb's table, derived via immunoSEQ multiplex PCR, lists solely in-frame clones and lacks some. The sample yields fewer than 650,000 clones, 70% to 90% seen once. The sequencing sample was made of peripheral blood. The receptor source for this set is a woman between 45 and 65 years old with COVID-19, enrolled during active disease. Both conserved end residues are trimmed from each CDR3.

v_call	j_call	cdr3_aa
TRBV18	TRBJ2-1	ASSRGGTLNEQF
TRBV6-1	TRBJ2-1	ASSDEGGWDEQF
TRBV5-1	TRBJ1-6	ASSSWGGQSSSPLH
TRBV3-1/TRBV3-2	TRBJ1-1	ASRQIFGTLDTEAF
TRBV4-2	TRBJ1-1	ASSQRQGANTEAF
TRBV9	TRBJ2-3	ASSVLPSGSGAQY
TRBV18	TRBJ2-1	ASSLQGPLSNEQF
TRBV15	TRBJ2-3	ATSRAPGQGSDTQY
TRBV6-5	TRBJ2-2	ASRGLADSGELF
TRBV2	TRBJ2-7	ASGTGGSEQY
TRBV5-4	TRBJ1-2	ASRRDSRSDGYT
TRBV12-3/TRBV12-4	TRBJ1-6	ASSWGQQSPLH
TRBV7-9	TRBJ1-2	ASSLGDSSYGYT
TRBV19	TRBJ2-1	ASSQGLAGGHEQF
TRBV5-6	TRBJ2-7	ASSSGSTYEQY
TRBV19	TRBJ2-3	ASETGGTDTQY
TRBV5-1	TRBJ1-2	ASSSGQFIGYT
TRBV6-5	TRBJ2-7	ASSLGDYNYEQY
TRBV12-3/TRBV12-4	TRBJ2-1	ASSLQQGNEQF
TRBV5-1	TRBJ1-1	ASSAGVGTEAF
TRBV29-1	TRBJ1-2	SVERGNYGYT
TRBV9	TRBJ2-2	ASSVAGGPDTGELF
TRBV10-2	TRBJ1-1	ASRATGDEAF
TRBV21-1	TRBJ1-1	ASSKAPPGNTEAF
TRBV5-1	TRBJ2-7	ASSFTAGGYEQY
TRBV10-2	TRBJ1-2	ASTPGQGRGYT
TRBV3-1/TRBV3-2	TRBJ1-2	ASSQDGTGNYGYT
TRBV30	TRBJ1-4	AWSVQGEKLF
TRBV19	TRBJ2-1	ASSPKPMVSSYNEQF
TRBV7-8	TRBJ1-4	ASSPTRVANEKLF
TRBV19	TRBJ2-7	ASSRSVQGLREQY
TRBV6-5	TRBJ1-1	AGGQGNTEAF
TRBV30	TRBJ1-1	AWEAGMNTEAF
TRBV19	TRBJ1-1	ASSGRENTEAF
TRBV9	TRBJ1-1	ASSTGGWDTEAF
TRBV28	TRBJ1-2	ASSLNSRRDGYT
TRBV7-3	TRBJ2-1	ASSLRGGIGNEQF